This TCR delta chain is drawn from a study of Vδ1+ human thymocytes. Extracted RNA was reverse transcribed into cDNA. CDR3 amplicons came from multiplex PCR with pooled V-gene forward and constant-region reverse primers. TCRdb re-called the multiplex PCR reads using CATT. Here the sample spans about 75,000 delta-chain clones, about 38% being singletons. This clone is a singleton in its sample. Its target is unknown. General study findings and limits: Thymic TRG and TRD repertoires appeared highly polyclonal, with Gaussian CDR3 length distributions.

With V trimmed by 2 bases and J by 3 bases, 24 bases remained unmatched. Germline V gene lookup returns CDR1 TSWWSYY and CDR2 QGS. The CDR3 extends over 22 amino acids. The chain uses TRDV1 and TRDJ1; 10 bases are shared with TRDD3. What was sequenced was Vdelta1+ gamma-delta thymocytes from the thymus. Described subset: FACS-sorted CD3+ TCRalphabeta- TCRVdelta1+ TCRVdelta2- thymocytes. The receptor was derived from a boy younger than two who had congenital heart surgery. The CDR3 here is CALGEDELPTGFWGIVADKLIF. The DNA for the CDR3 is TGTGCTCTTGGGGAAGACGAGCTTCCTACGGGTTTCTGGGGGATAGTGGCCGATAAACTCATCTTT.